This TCR beta chain emerged from a study of T cell changes during pregnancy in multiple sclerosis. Between the trimmed V and J ends, which lost 3 bases and 2 bases, there was a span of 11 bases. The germline V gene has CDR1 LNHDA and CDR2 SQIVND (reference sequence). This CDR3 spans 15 amino acids. TCRdb's table, derived via immunoSEQ multiplex PCR, lists solely in-frame clones and lacks some. Among roughly 24,000 clones listed, around 86% were seen once. The sample consisted of CD4+ T cells from peripheral blood mononuclear cells, taken in the second trimester of pregnancy. V gene TRBV19 combines with J gene TRBJ1-5, with TRBD1 as a possible D gene (6 bases). The receptor was derived from a female donor in good health, enrolled as a control in a pregnancy study. CDR3 nucleotides: TGTGCCAGTAGTATTGGGGGCCCCGGCAATCAGCCCCAGCATTTT. Translated, it gives CASSIGGPGNQPQHF.